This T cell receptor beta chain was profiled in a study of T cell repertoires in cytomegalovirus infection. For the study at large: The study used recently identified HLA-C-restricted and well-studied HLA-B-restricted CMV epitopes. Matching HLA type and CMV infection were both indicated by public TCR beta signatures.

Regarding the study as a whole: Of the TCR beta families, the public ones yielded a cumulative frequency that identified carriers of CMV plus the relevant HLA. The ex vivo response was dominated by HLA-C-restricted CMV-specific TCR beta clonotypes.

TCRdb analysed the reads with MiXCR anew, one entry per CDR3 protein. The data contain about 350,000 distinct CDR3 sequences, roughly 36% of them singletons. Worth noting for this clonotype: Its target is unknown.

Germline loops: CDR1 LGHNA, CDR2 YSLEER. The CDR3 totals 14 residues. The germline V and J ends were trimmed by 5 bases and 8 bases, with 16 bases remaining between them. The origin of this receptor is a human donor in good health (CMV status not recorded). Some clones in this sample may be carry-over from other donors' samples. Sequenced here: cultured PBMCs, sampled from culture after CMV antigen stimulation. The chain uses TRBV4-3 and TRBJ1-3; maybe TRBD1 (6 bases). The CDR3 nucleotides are TGCGCCAGCAGCGGACTCCCACAGGGATACACCATATATTTT. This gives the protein CASSGLPQGYTIYF.